Each of the 12 T cell receptor beta chains below was sequenced from the same sample in a study of cytomegalovirus exposure and HLA in healthy donors. With 60 Vbeta and 13 Jbeta primers, the PCR was carried out. Generated by immunoSEQ multiplex PCR, the TCRdb table keeps only in-frame clones and is missing some. The sample lists roughly 100,000 clones; 65% to 80% were seen once. Input material: PBMCs. These receptors were obtained from a man aged 55 to 69 in good health and CMV-seronegative.

The chain is built from TRBV7-2 and TRBJ2-7; the match to TRBD1 covers 9 bases. The CDR3 extends over 14 amino acids. Germline CDR1 is SGHTA and CDR2 is FQGNSA. After removal of 5 bases from V and 3 bases from J, the junction contained 5 bases not matched to a gene. CDR3 in amino acids: CASSPRQGGYEQYF. In DNA, the CDR3 is TGTGCCAGCAGCCCCCGACAGGGGGGCTACGAGCAGTACTTC.

The V gene is TRBV28, the J gene TRBJ1-2; D perhaps matches TRBD1 (5 bases). Trimming removed 5 bases from V and 6 bases from J, with 22 bases in between. Germline CDR1 is MDHEN and CDR2 is SYDVKM. The CDR3 has 16 amino acids. CDR3 amino acids: CASSPHFDSRVNGYTF. CDR3 in DNA: TGTGCCAGCAGTCCCCACTTCGACAGTCGGGTTAATGGCTACACCTTC.

The genes are TRBV5-5 and TRBJ1-2, with D tentatively TRBD1 (5 bases). Between the trimmed V and J ends, which lost 2 bases and 5 bases, there was a span of 16 bases. Germline loops: CDR1 SGHKS, CDR2 YYEKEE (reference sequence). The CDR3 length is 15 residues. CDR3 sequence reads: CASSFGGWTGYGYTF. CDR3 nucleotide sequence: TGTGCCAGCAGCTTTGGGGGGTGGACGGGGTATGGCTACACCTTC.

The rearrangement joins TRBV2 to TRBJ2-2, with 8 bases fitting TRBD1. The CDR3 loop spans 14 amino acids. The V gene's germline CDR1 is SNHLY and CDR2 FYNNEI. With V trimmed by 6 bases and J by 6 bases, 6 bases remained unmatched. The CDR3 DNA follows: TGTGCCAGCAGCCCGGACAGGGACGCCGGGGAGCTGTTTTTT. Translated: CASSPDRDAGELFF.

V is TRBV30 and J is TRBJ1-2; 7 bases are a match to TRBD1. In germline, CDR1 is GTSNPN, CDR2 SVGIG (reference sequence). The V and J ends lost 2 bases and 4 bases, in that order; junction bases with no gene match: 10. CDR3 length equals 15 residues. The CDR3 nucleotides read TGTGCCTGGAGTTTCTCCCCCGGGACAGCCTATGGCTACACCTTC. The encoded protein is CAWSFSPGTAYGYTF. Based on the CDR3 plus reference TRBV30 and TRBJ1-2, the full variable domain is SQTIHQWPATLVQPVGSPLSLECTVEGTSNPNLYWYRQAAGRGLQLLFYSVGIGQISSEVPQNLSASRPQDRQFILSSKKLLLSDSGFYLCAWSFSPGTAYGYTFGSGTRLTVV.

This sequence joins TRBV4-2 and TRBJ2-1; 8 nucleotides align to TRBD2. CDR1 is LGHNA, CDR2 YNFKEQ, per germline. This CDR3 comprises 17 residues. J lost 8 bases, V lost 2 bases, and 14 bases had no gene match. CDR3 DNA: TGTGCCAGCAGCCAACCTAAGACTAGCCTAGCGGGCCATGAGCAGTTCTTC. Translation gives CASSQPKTSLAGHEQFF.

A few counts support this clone. The chain is built from TRBV19 and TRBJ1-3; no clear D. This CDR3 is 15 amino acids long. Trimming left V 3 bases short and J 0 bases short, with 9 bases between. Per the germline V gene, CDR1 is LNHDA and CDR2 is SQIVND (reference sequence). The CDR3 sequence: CASSMGPISGNTIYF. The CDR3 DNA follows: TGTGCCAGTAGTATGGGCCCAATCTCTGGAAACACCATATATTTT.

This chain connects TRBV7-6 to TRBJ2-7, with 8 bases lining up with TRBD2. This CDR3 region has 16 residues. V was clipped by 5 bases and J by 2 bases; unmatched bases: 11. Germline-derived CDR1 and CDR2 are SGHVS and FNYEAQ. The CDR3: CASSPRAGGLTYEQYV. The CDR3 region has the DNA TGTGCCAGCAGCCCTAGGGCGGGGGGCCTAACCTACGAGCAGTACGTC.

This clone was detected once. CDR3 nucleotides: TGTGCCATCAGTGAGTCAACAGGAGGGGCGTTAACAGATACGCAGTATTTT. Residues: CAISESTGGALTDTQYF. The chain employs TRBV10-3 and TRBJ2-3; D is possibly TRBD2 (6 bases). The CDR3 consists of 17 residues. CDR1 ENHRY and CDR2 SYGVKD come from the germline V gene. The V end was cut by 0 bases, the J end by 3 bases, with 16 bases between.

The rearrangement links TRBV9 to TRBJ1-4; 7 nucleotides match TRBD1. Germline CDR1 SGDLS, CDR2 YYNGEE. This CDR3 contains 16 residues. V trimming: 3 bases; J trimming: 5 bases; junction bases outside the gene matches: 10. The chain's CDR3 is CASSAVRGTANEKLFF. In DNA, the CDR3 is TGTGCCAGCAGCGCCGTACGGGGGACAGCAAATGAAAAACTGTTTTTT.

This chain joins TRBV14 and TRBJ1-1, with TRBD1 identical over 10 bases. From germline, CDR1 is SGHDN and CDR2 FVKESK. Trimming removed 4 bases from V and 5 bases from J; junction bases left unmatched: 4. The CDR3 is 14 residues long. The DNA for the CDR3 is TGTGCCAGCAGCCGACAGGGGGCTAAGACTGAAGCTTTCTTT. It is translated as CASSRQGAKTEAFF.

This clone has only one observation. V gene TRBV19 combines with J gene TRBJ1-3; no clear D. The V end lost 10 bases, the J end lost 1 base, and 14 bases lay between the germline ends. In germline, CDR1 is LNHDA, CDR2 SQIVND (reference sequence). The CDR3 consists of 14 residues. CDR3 protein: CATLGRASGNTIYF. The CDR3 DNA reads as TGTGCCACGTTGGGGAGGGCGTCTGGAAACACCATATATTTT.